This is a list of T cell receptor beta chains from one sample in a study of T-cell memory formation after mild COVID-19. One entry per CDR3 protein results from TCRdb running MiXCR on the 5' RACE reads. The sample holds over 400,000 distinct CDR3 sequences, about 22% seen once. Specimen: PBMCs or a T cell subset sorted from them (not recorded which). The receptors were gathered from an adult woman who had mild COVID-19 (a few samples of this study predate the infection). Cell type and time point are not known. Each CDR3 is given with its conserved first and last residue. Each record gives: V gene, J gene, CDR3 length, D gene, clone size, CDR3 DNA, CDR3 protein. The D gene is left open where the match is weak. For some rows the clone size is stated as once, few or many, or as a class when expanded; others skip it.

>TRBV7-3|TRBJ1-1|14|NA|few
TGTGCCAGCAGCTGGGGACCCACCAACACTGAAGCTTTCTTT
CASSWGPTNTEAFF
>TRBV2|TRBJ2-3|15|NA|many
TGTGCCAGCAGCGCTCAGGGAGGTGGCACAGATACGCAGTATTTT
CASSAQGGGTDTQYF
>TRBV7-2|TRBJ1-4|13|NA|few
TGTGCCAGCAGCTTGGGGCTTAATGAAAAACTGTTTTTT
CASSLGLNEKLFF
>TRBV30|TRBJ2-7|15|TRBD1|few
TGTGCCTGGAGTCTCGGGACAGGGAGCCCCTACGAGCAGTACTTC
CAWSLGTGSPYEQYF
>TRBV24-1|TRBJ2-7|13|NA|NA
TGTGCCACCAGTGGGTCGGATCACTACGAGCAGTACTTC
CATSGSDHYEQYF
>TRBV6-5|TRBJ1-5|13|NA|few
TGTGCCAGCAGTTACCGGCTTAATCAGCCCCAGCATTTT
CASSYRLNQPQHF
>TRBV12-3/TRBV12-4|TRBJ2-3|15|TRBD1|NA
TGTGCCAGCAGTCCCCGACAGGGTGCCACAGATACGCAGTATTTT
CASSPRQGATDTQYF
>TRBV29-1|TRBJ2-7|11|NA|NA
TGCAGCGTAATACAGGGCAGCGAGCAGTACTTC
CSVIQGSEQYF
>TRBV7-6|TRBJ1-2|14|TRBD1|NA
TGTGCCAGCAGCTCACCATCGGACAGGGCAGGCTACACCTTC
CASSSPSDRAGYTF
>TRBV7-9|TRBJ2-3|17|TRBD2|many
TGTGCCAGCAGCTTAGCTCAGGTGCGGGAGGGCCAGGATACGCAGTATTTT
CASSLAQVREGQDTQYF
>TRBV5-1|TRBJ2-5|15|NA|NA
TGCGCCAGCAGCTTGGCCCTGAAGTTAGCGGAGACCCAGTACTTC
CASSLALKLAETQYF
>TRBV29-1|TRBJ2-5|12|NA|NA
TGCAGTGCCAGGGTTGACCAAGAGACCCAGTACTTC
CSARVDQETQYF
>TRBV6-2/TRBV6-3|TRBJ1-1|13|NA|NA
TGTGCCAGCAGCTCACAGGGTTTGGCTGAAGCTTTCTTT
CASSSQGLAEAFF
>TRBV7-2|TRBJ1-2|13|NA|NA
TGTGCCAGCGGCACGTACGTGGACGGTGGCTACACCTTC
CASGTYVDGGYTF
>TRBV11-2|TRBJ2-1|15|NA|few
TGTGCCAGCAGCCCCGTCCCATCCCCATACAATGAGCAGTTCTTC
CASSPVPSPYNEQFF
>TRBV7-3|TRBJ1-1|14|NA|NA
TGTGCCAGCAGCCCCCAAGCGGGTCGGACTGAAGCTTTCTTT
CASSPQAGRTEAFF
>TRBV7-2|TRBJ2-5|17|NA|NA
TGTGCCAGTTACCTGCCCACTTTGCAGCCACGGCAAGAGACCCAGTACTTC
CASYLPTLQPRQETQYF
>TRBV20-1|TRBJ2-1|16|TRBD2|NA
TGCAGTGCTAGAACCCGAATAGCGGGGGATTACAATGAGCAGTTCTTC
CSARTRIAGDYNEQFF
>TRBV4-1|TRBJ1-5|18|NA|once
TGCGCCAGCAGCCAAGTTCCCCAGGGGAGATATAGCAATCAGCCCCAGCATTTT
CASSQVPQGRYSNQPQHF
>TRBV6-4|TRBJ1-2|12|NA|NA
TGTGCCAGCAGTGATGAGGCGGAGGGCTACACCTTC
CASSDEAEGYTF
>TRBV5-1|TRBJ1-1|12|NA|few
TGCGCCAGCAGCTTCTGGGGTGATGAAGCTTTCTTT
CASSFWGDEAFF
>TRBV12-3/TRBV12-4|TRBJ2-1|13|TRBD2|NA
TGTGCCAGCAGTGGCCGCGGGGGAGATGAGCAGTTCTTC
CASSGRGGDEQFF
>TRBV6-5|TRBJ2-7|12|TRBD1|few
TGTGCCACCTTGACAGGGGCCTACGAGCAGTACTTC
CATLTGAYEQYF
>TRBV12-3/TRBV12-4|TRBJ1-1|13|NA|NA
TGTGCCAGCAGTTTCTCGCCAGGGTATGAAGCTTTCTTT
CASSFSPGYEAFF
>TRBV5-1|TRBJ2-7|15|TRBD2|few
TGCGCCAGCAGCTTTGGACTAGCGGCGGACTACGAGCAGTACTTC
CASSFGLAADYEQYF
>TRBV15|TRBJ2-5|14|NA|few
TGTGCCACCAGCCTCCTGGGGATAGATGAGACCCAGTACTTC
CATSLLGIDETQYF
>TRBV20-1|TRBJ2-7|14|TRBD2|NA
TGCAGTGCTAGACCCCCGGGAGGGGTCAACGAGCAGTACTTC
CSARPPGGVNEQYF
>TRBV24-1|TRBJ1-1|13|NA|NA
TGTGCCACCAGGAGGACAGCTAACACTGAAGCTTTCTTT
CATRRTANTEAFF
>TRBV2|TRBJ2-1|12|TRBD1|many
TGCGCCAGCAGCGCACAGGGGAATGAGCAGTTCTTC
CASSAQGNEQFF
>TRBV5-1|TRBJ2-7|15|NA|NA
TGCGCCAGCAGCTTGGACCAACAGGGATTGGGCGAGCAGTACTTC
CASSLDQQGLGEQYF
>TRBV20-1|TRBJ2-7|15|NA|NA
TGCAGTGCTACTCCGACAGATTCTTTCTCCTACGAGCAGTACTTC
CSATPTDSFSYEQYF
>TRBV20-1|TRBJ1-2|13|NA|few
TGCAGTGCTGGGAGGACGGATCCCTATGGCTACACCTTC
CSAGRTDPYGYTF
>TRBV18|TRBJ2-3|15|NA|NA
TGTGCCAGCTCATCTTTTAGGAGAGGCACAGATACGCAGTATTTT
CASSSFRRGTDTQYF
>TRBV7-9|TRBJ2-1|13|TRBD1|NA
TGTGCCAGCAGCATGACAGGGTACAATGAGCAGTTCTTC
CASSMTGYNEQFF
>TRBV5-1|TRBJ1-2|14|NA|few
TGCGCCAGCAGCTTGGAGTCATTTAACTATGGCTACACCTTC
CASSLESFNYGYTF
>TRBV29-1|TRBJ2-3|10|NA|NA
TGCAGCGTTTTGCTGGATACGCAGTATTTT
CSVLLDTQYF